This T cell receptor beta chain comes out of a study of T cells in tumors and immune-related adverse events. The germline V gene has CDR1 SGHNT and CDR2 YYREEE (reference sequence). The length of the CDR3 is 16 residues. V was trimmed by 0 bases and J by 4 bases, leaving 16 bases between them. Data came from immunoSEQ multiplex PCR; TCRdb stores just in-frame clones and leaves some out. The sample has around 5,000 clones, less than 65% seen once. The receptor was isolated from a female donor with metastatic renal cell carcinoma. The J gene is TRBJ2-5, the V gene TRBV5-4; possibly TRBD2 for D (7 bases). The starting material was gut tissue, obtained from a patient treated with anti-PD-1 therapy. The CDR3 loop reads CASSLDIGGGGETQYF. CDR3 nucleotide sequence: TGTGCCAGCAGCTTGGACATCGGGGGCGGGGGAGAGACCCAGTACTTC.